What follows is one T cell receptor beta chain and its context. The antigen is unknown. The length of the CDR3 is 14 residues. CDR1 SQVTM and CDR2 ANQGSEA come from the germline V gene. Carrying UMI labels, the TRB cDNA libraries were prepared through 5' RACE. TCRdb reprocessed the 5' RACE reads and stores each CDR3 protein as one record, lacking DNA. This table holds some 130,000 distinct CDR3 sequences. The entry originates in a study of CXCR3-negative and CXCR3-positive naive CD8 T cells. Study conclusions and caveats: Memory CD8+ cells showed much lower diversity, while both naive subsets displayed comparably high diversity. In CXCR3-positive naive cells, the TRB CDR3s were more hydrophobic than in CXCR3-negative naive cells. Naive CXCR3-positive and CXCR3-negative cells shared TRBV-TRBJ usage; memory cells diverged.

The V gene is TRBV29-1, the J gene TRBJ2-3; TCRdb reports TRBD1, a call that lacks DNA to check it against. The specimen sequenced was naive CXCR3- CD8+ T cells from blood. The subset: CD45RO-CCR7+CD27+CD95- naive CD8+ T cells lacking CXCR3 (TNR3-). The receptor comes from a human donor in good health. Some clones in this sample may be carry-over from other donors' samples. CDR3: CSVEPRQGSDTQYF.